This TCR beta chain was profiled in a study of OX40 agonist ivuxolimab in advanced cancers. The wider study: Partial responses were achieved by three patients: one hepatocellular carcinoma, two cutaneous melanoma.

Autoimmune disease history or systemic immunosuppression led to patient exclusion. Findings and limits, study-wide: In CD8+ T cells, expanded clones were on average more numerous than in CD4+.

This clone was counted a single time. Its antigen is unidentified. The V gene lost 2 bases and the J gene lost 2 bases, with 16 bases spanning the gap. The CDR3 sequence is 16 residues long. Germline V gene lookup returns CDR1 PRHDT and CDR2 FYEKMQ (reference sequence). The data were produced by immunoSEQ multiplex PCR, yet TCRdb's version contains in-frame clones alone and is incomplete. The data contain approximately 77,000 clones, about 90% of them singletons. The specimen was CD4+ or CD8+ T cells sorted from blood, collected in a trial of the OX40 agonist ivuxolimab. This sequence joins TRBV13 and TRBJ2-7; D is perhaps TRBD1 or TRBD2 (6 bases each). This TCR was sampled from an adult with an advanced solid tumor such as melanoma, head and neck, liver or kidney cancer. CDR3 region: CASSLRGAGTAYEQYF. CDR3 bases: TGTGCCAGCAGCTTAAGGGGGGCAGGGACCGCCTACGAGCAGTACTTC.